These 26 T cell receptor beta chains share one sample of origin, sequenced in a study of control samples from healthy donors and cancer patients. Libraries were prepared by immunoSEQ multiplex PCR; TCRdb keeps only in-frame clonotypes and omits some of them. The data show fewer than 200,000 clones, roughly 93% seen once. Sequenced: blood. The receptor set was obtained from a woman aged 55-75 years in good health.

The V and J genes are TRBV3-1 (or the pseudogene TRBV3-2) and TRBJ1-2, with 8 bases lining up with TRBD1. Germline CDR1 is LGHDT and CDR2 is YNNKEL (reference sequence). V was pared by 4 bases and J by 8 bases, with 6 bases of the junction left unmatched. The CDR3 loop spans 13 amino acids. DNA of the CDR3: TGTGCCAGCAGCCTAAGGACAGGGATAGGCTACACCTTC. This gives the protein CASSLRTGIGYTF.

V and J are TRBV6-6 and TRBJ1-6; D is unclear. V lost 2 bases and J lost 5, with 10 bases in between. Germline V gives CDR1 MNHNY, CDR2 SVGAGI (reference sequence). The CDR3 totals 15 residues. CDR3 in DNA: TGTGCCAGCAGTTACAACGGCGGGGATAATTCACCCCTCCACTTT. Its protein is CASSYNGGDNSPLHF.

This chain's CDR3 is CASSVDGGQGDYGYTF. The CDR3 DNA sequence: TGTGCCAGCAGCGTAGATGGGGGACAGGGCGACTATGGCTACACCTTC. This rearrangement joins TRBV9 to TRBJ1-2; 9 bases line up with TRBD1. The V and J ends lost 0 bases and 3 bases, in that order; junction bases with no gene match: 6. This CDR3 contains 16 residues. Germline loops: CDR1 SGDLS, CDR2 YYNGEE.

This sequence joins TRBV6-5 and TRBJ1-1; D call uncertain. In germline, CDR1 is MNHEY, CDR2 SVGAGI. The CDR3 has 15 residues. Trimming cost V 2 bases and J 4 bases, with 14 bases left between them. The CDR3 reads CASSYDSQTSTEAFF. For the CDR3, the DNA is TGTGCCAGCAGTTACGACTCCCAGACAAGCACTGAAGCTTTCTTT.

The CDR3 DNA sequence: TGTGCCAGCAGCTTAAGTATAGGGCAGGGCTACAATGAGCAGTTCTTC. This sequence encodes CASSLSIGQGYNEQFF. V usage is TRBV7-3 and J usage is TRBJ2-1, with TRBD1 as a possible D gene (5 bases). The CDR3 length is 16 residues. The germline V gene has CDR1 SGHTA and CDR2 FQGTGA. V lost 1 base, J lost 3 bases, and 13 bases lay in between.

In the case of this clone: Different DNA sequences within this sample yield the same CDR3. In DNA, the CDR3 is TGTGCCAGCAGCGTAGGGCAGGGGGGTCAGCCCCAGCATTTT. Amino acids: CASSVGQGGQPQHF. This chain links TRBV9 with TRBJ1-5, with 7 bases lining up with TRBD1. The V gene end was trimmed by 0 bases and the J gene end by 6 bases; junction bases not matched to a gene: 3. There are 14 residues in the CDR3. In germline, CDR1 is SGDLS, CDR2 YYNGEE.

This clone appeared once. This rearrangement joins TRBV6-4 to TRBJ1-2; D is perhaps TRBD1 (6 bases). The germline CDR1 and CDR2 sequences are MRHNA and SNTAGT. Trimming stripped 6 bases from V and 0 bases from J, with 14 bases between. The CDR3 sequence is 15 residues long. This CDR3 is CASSPRGASNYGYTF. The CDR3 nucleotides are TGTGCCAGCAGCCCGCGGGGGGCCTCTAACTATGGCTACACCTTC.

CDR3 region: CASSLYGEYVDTQYF. The CDR3 DNA sequence: TGTGCCAGCAGCTTATACGGAGAGTATGTGGATACGCAGTATTTT. The chain uses TRBV7-3 and TRBJ2-3, with no clear D. V lost 2 bases to trimming and J lost 6 bases, with 15 bases between them. The CDR3 has 15 residues. Germline V gene lookup returns CDR1 SGHTA and CDR2 FQGTGA.

This rearrangement joins TRBV5-1 to TRBJ1-3; 7 bases agree with TRBD1. The trim removed 4 bases at V and 0 bases at J, leaving 4 bases unmatched. The germline CDR1 and CDR2 sequences are SGHRS and YFSETQ. CDR3 length equals 15 residues. The CDR3: CASSERTGSGNTIYF. The CDR3 DNA follows: TGCGCCAGCAGCGAGCGGACAGGCTCTGGAAACACCATATATTTT.

This chain connects TRBV1 to TRBJ1-3. TRBV1 is a pseudogene segment. The CDR3 is made up of 18 amino acids. CDR3 nucleotides: TGCACCAGCAGCAAAGACGGCCCACCTTGGCTCTCTGGAAACACCATATATTTT. This translates into CTSSKDGPPWLSGNTIYF.

CDR3 in DNA: TGCGCCAGCAGCCAAGAGGATTGGACTAGCGGGGGGGAGCTGTTTTTT. It yields the protein CASSQEDWTSGGELFF. V is TRBV4-1 and J is TRBJ2-2; 11 bases are shared with TRBD2. V gave up 0 bases and J gave up 8 bases; unmatched junction bases: 5. The CDR3 runs to 16 residues. In germline, CDR1 is MGHRA, CDR2 YSYEKL.

The J gene is TRBJ2-7, the V gene TRBV7-2; D possibly corresponds to TRBD2 (6 bases). V lost 1 base and J lost 3, with 10 bases in between. CDR1 and CDR2 (germline): SGHTA, FQGNSA. The CDR3 length is 14 residues. CDR3 in DNA: TGTGCCAGCAGCTTAGACGGAGGGTTCTACGAGCAGTACTTC. Amino acids: CASSLDGGFYEQYF.

V gene TRBV5-1 combines with J gene TRBJ1-6; TRBD1 matches at 10 bases. Germline loops: CDR1 SGHRS, CDR2 YFSETQ. There are 15 residues in the CDR3. Trimming removed 5 bases from V and 9 bases from J; junction bases left unmatched: 8. The CDR3: CASRQETGGSSPLHF. The CDR3 DNA follows: TGCGCCAGCAGACAAGAGACAGGGGGCAGTTCACCCCTCCACTTT.

The chain combines TRBV6-6 with TRBJ1-6, with TRBD1 as a possible D gene (6 bases). The CDR3 loop spans 13 amino acids. V was shortened by 0 bases and J by 14 bases, with 11 bases between the two germline ends. The germline gives CDR1 MNHNY, CDR2 SVGAGI (reference sequence). CDR3 amino acids: CASSYSTGPTLHF. For the CDR3, the DNA is TGTGCCAGCAGTTACTCGACAGGACCCACCCTCCACTTT.

The V and J genes are TRBV5-1 and TRBJ2-7; TRBD2 agrees at 9 bases. Germline CDR1 reads SGHRS; CDR2 reads YFSETQ. The CDR3 has 14 residues. The trim removed 2 bases at V and 2 bases at J, leaving 2 bases unmatched. The CDR3 bases are TGCGCCAGCAGCTTTGGACTAGCGACCTACGAGCAGTACTTC. It translates to CASSFGLATYEQYF.

The chain joins TRBV7-2 to TRBJ2-1, with a possible D match to TRBD1 (6 bases). The CDR3 extends over 15 amino acids. The germline V gene encodes CDR1 SGHTA and CDR2 FQGNSA. V was shortened by 1 base and J by 2 bases, with 9 bases between the two germline ends. The CDR3 DNA is TGTGCCAGCAGCTTAGTCCGGACAGCCTACAATGAGCAGTTCTTC. Protein sequence: CASSLVRTAYNEQFF.

The chain links TRBV6-5 to TRBJ1-4; D not resolved. V lost 2 bases, J lost 4 bases, and 14 bases lay in between. Germline CDR1 is MNHEY and CDR2 is SVGAGI. The CDR3 length is 16 residues. CDR3 amino acids: CASSYTSRERNEKLFF. The CDR3 DNA is TGTGCCAGCAGTTACACCTCCCGGGAGCGTAATGAAAAACTGTTTTTT.

This clone was seen only a few times. The rearrangement joins TRBV5-6 to TRBJ1-6; tentatively, D is TRBD1 (5 bases). Trimming removed 1 base at V and 6 bases at J, with 11 bases between. The CDR3 extends over 15 amino acids. CDR1 SGHDT and CDR2 YYEEEE come from the germline V gene. The CDR3 loop reads CASSLLGVVNSPLHF. CDR3 DNA sequence: TGTGCCAGCAGCTTGTTAGGGGTAGTTAATTCACCCCTCCACTTT.

This clone has just one count. The chain couples TRBV6-5 to TRBJ2-3; 7 bases fit TRBD2. The V and J ends lost 4 bases and 4 bases, in that order; junction bases with no gene match: 5. This CDR3 region has 14 residues. Germline values: CDR1 MNHEY, CDR2 SVGAGI. CDR3 bases: TGTGCCAGCAGTTCTCGACGGGGGGCAGATACGCAGTATTTT. It codes for CASSSRRGADTQYF.

This chain connects TRBV19 to TRBJ1-2; D not resolved. Germline CDR1 reads LNHDA; CDR2 reads SQIVND (reference sequence). The ends were cut back, 7 bases at V and 2 bases at J, with 5 bases in the middle. The CDR3 is 11 residues long. The CDR3 DNA reads TGTGCCAGTACCCAAAACTATGGCTACACCTTC. Translated: CASTQNYGYTF.

The chain employs TRBV11-2 and TRBJ1-6; possible D gene TRBD1, 5 bases. V was pared by 5 bases and J by 6 bases, with 14 bases between. The germline CDR1 and CDR2 sequences are SGHAT and FQNNGV. There are 15 residues in the CDR3. The CDR3 nucleotides are TGTGCCAGCAGCCCACGTTGGGGGGGTAATTCACCCCTCCACTTT. Its protein product is CASSPRWGGNSPLHF.

The V call is TRBV7-9, the J call TRBJ2-1; D is unclear. Germline-derived CDR1 and CDR2 are SEHNR and FQNEAQ (reference sequence). The V end lost 2 bases, the J end lost 4 bases, and 12 bases lay between the germline ends. This CDR3 comprises 15 residues. CDR3 sequence: CASSLKAPKYNEQFF. The CDR3 DNA reads as TGTGCCAGCAGCTTAAAGGCCCCGAAATACAATGAGCAGTTCTTC.

The rearrangement uses TRBV3-1 (or the pseudogene TRBV3-2) and TRBJ1-1; D gene uncertain. Germline V lookup: CDR1 LGHDT, CDR2 YNNKEL (reference sequence). Trimming left V 5 bases short and J 0 bases short, with 7 bases between. The CDR3 length is 13 residues. The CDR3 sequence: CASSSSMNTEAFF. The DNA of the CDR3 is TGTGCCAGCAGCTCCAGTATGAACACTGAAGCTTTCTTT.

This clone appeared a few times. The chain has TRBV9 and TRBJ1-4; possible D gene TRBD1, 5 bases. Germline CDR1 reads SGDLS; CDR2 reads YYNGEE. The CDR3 runs to 17 residues. V was trimmed by 0 bases and J by 7 bases, leaving 19 bases between them. CDR3 DNA: TGTGCCAGCAGCGTAGGTGGGGGGGGACCCGTGATTGAAAAACTGTTTTTT. Amino acids: CASSVGGGGPVIEKLFF. The entire variable domain, with the rest obtained from reference TRBV9 and TRBJ1-4, is as follows: DSGVTQTPKHLITATGQRVTLRCSPRSGDLSVYWYQQSLDQGLQFLIQYYNGEERAKGNILERFSAQQFPDLHSELNLSSLELGDSALYFCASSVGGGGPVIEKLFFGSGTQLSVL.

DNA for the CDR3: TGTGCCAGCAGCCAGCTGGACAGCAATCAGCCCCAGCATTTT. Protein sequence: CASSQLDSNQPQHF. The chain recombines TRBV6-2 or TRBV6-3 with TRBJ1-5; D gene ambiguous. Germline CDR1 reads MNHEY; CDR2 reads SVGEGT. Trimming removed 6 bases at V and 1 base at J, with 10 bases between. The CDR3 runs to 14 residues.

This chain connects TRBV7-2 to TRBJ2-7; D is undetermined. The CDR3 loop spans 15 amino acids. Germline CDR1 reads SGHTA; CDR2 reads FQGNSA. The germline V and J ends were trimmed by 2 bases and 1 base, with 12 bases remaining between them. The CDR3 here is CASSLTPRRSYEQYF. CDR3 sequence (DNA): TGTGCCAGCAGCTTAACCCCAAGGCGTTCCTACGAGCAGTACTTC. The full variable domain, rest sourced from reference TRBV7-2 and TRBJ2-7, is GAGVSQSPSNKVTEKGKDVELRCDPISGHTALYWYRQSLGQGLEFLIYFQGNSAPDKSGLPSDRFSAERTGGSVSTLTIQRTQQEDSAVYLCASSLTPRRSYEQYFGPGTRLTVT.